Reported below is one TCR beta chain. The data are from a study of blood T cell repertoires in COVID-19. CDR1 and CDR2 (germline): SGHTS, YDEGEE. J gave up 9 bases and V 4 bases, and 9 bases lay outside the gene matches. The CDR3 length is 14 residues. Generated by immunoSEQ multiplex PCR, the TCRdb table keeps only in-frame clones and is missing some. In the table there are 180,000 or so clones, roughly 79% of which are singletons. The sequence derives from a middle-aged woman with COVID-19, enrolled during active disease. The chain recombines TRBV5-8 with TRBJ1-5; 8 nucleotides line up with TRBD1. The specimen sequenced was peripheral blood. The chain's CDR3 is CASSPGQEVRPQHF. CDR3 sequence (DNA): TGTGCCAGCAGCCCGGGACAGGAGGTTCGGCCCCAGCATTTT.